These 13 T cell receptor beta chains originate from one sample sequenced in a study of blood T cell repertoires in COVID-19. Clones were read by immunoSEQ multiplex PCR, and TCRdb kept only the in-frame ones, dropping some. Of under 250,000 clones in the sample, 83% were seen once. The specimen was peripheral blood. Every receptor here comes from a woman in her thirties or forties with active or convalescent COVID-19.

The sample holds one count of this clone. V is TRBV3-1 (or the pseudogene TRBV3-2) and J is TRBJ2-3; 11 nucleotides agree with TRBD2. Germline V gene lookup returns CDR1 LGHDT and CDR2 YNNKEL (reference sequence). The length of the CDR3 is 15 residues. V shed 6 bases, J shed 1 base, and the junction held 3 bases outside the gene matches. CDR3 bases: TGTGCCAGCAGACTAGCGGGAGCCCGCACAGATACGCAGTATTTT. It codes for CASRLAGARTDTQYF.

The chain has TRBV9 and TRBJ2-3, with TRBD2 matching over 9 bases. Germline V gives CDR1 SGDLS, CDR2 YYNGEE. V shed 6 bases, J shed 4 bases, and the junction held 9 bases outside the gene matches. CDR3 length: 15 residues. The CDR3 reads CASTSGGGASDTQYF. CDR3 coding DNA: TGTGCCAGCACCTCCGGCGGGGGGGCCTCAGATACGCAGTATTTT.

V is TRBV27 and J is TRBJ1-4; a possible D gene is TRBD1 (5 bases). The CDR3 extends over 16 amino acids. Deletions cut 5 bases from V and 4 bases from J, with 17 bases between. In germline, CDR1 is MNHEY, CDR2 SMNVEV (reference sequence). The CDR3 DNA follows: TGTGCCAGCAGTCCTGAGGATAAGGGGTATAATGAAAAACTGTTTTTT. Encoded protein: CASSPEDKGYNEKLFF.

V and J are TRBV6-5 and TRBJ1-2, with 7 positions matching TRBD1. V lost 4 bases to trimming and J lost 3 bases; unmatched junction nucleotides: 2. Germline assignment: CDR1 MNHEY and CDR2 SVGAGI. CDR3 length: 13 residues. In nucleotides, the CDR3 is TGTGCCAGCAGTTGGGACAGCGACTATGGCTACACCTTC. This encodes CASSWDSDYGYTF.

The chain is built from TRBV19 and TRBJ1-4, with TRBD1 matching 9 bases. The CDR3 has 15 amino acids. Germline V gene sequence: CDR1 LNHDA, CDR2 SQIVND (reference sequence). Losses at the gene ends were 7 bases for V and 2 bases for J; bases not matched to a gene: 5. CDR3 residues: CASNRGRTTNEKLFF. CDR3 nucleotide sequence: TGTGCCAGTAACAGGGGGCGGACGACTAATGAAAAACTGTTTTTT.

The genes are TRBV5-1 and TRBJ1-1, with 7 bases lining up with TRBD1. Germline CDR1 and CDR2: SGHRS and YFSETQ. This CDR3 region has 14 residues. V lost 4 bases to trimming and J lost 6 bases; unmatched junction nucleotides: 9. CDR3 DNA sequence: TGCGCCAGCAGCCCTGGACAGGTCGGGGCTGAAGCTTTCTTT. Its protein product is CASSPGQVGAEAFF.

This rearrangement joins TRBV14 to TRBJ2-7, with 7 bases fitting TRBD2. Trimming at V came to 3 bases and at J to 2 bases, leaving 13 bases not matched to a gene. Germline V lookup: CDR1 SGHDN, CDR2 FVKESK. This CDR3 has 17 amino acids. The DNA for the CDR3 is TGTGCCAGCAGCCATACCTTTGGGGGAGGGCCCACCTACGAGCAGTACTTC. Encoded protein: CASSHTFGGGPTYEQYF.

This clone was seen only a few times. The V and J genes are TRBV18 and TRBJ1-1; D unclear. Between the trimmed V and J ends, which lost 1 base and 0 bases, there was a span of 15 bases. The CDR3 has 17 amino acids. Germline CDR1 reads KGHSH; CDR2 reads LQKENI. Here the CDR3 DNA reads TGTGCCAGCTCACCACAACGGCCCGGGAGGATGAACACTGAAGCTTTCTTT. Residues: CASSPQRPGRMNTEAFF.

The gene calls are TRBV4-1 and TRBJ1-3, with 9 nucleotides matching TRBD1. CDR3 length equals 16 residues. Germline CDR1 reads MGHRA; CDR2 reads YSYEKL. Unmatched junction bases numbered 5, after V lost 4 bases and J lost 1 base. For the CDR3, the DNA is TGCGCCAGCAGCCCAGGACAGGGGTTATCTGGAAACACCATATATTTT. It codes for CASSPGQGLSGNTIYF.

The chain recombines TRBV6-5 with TRBJ2-7; perhaps TRBD2 as D (6 bases). This CDR3 has 16 residues. CDR1 is MNHEY, CDR2 SVGAGI, per germline. With 0 bases removed from V and 2 bases from J, the gap between germline ends came to 14 bases. CDR3 protein: CASSYSKGTGAYEQYF. In nucleotides, the CDR3 is TGTGCCAGCAGTTACTCGAAGGGGACGGGAGCCTACGAGCAGTACTTC.

The chain recombines TRBV16 with TRBJ2-1; D is possibly TRBD2 (7 bases). V gave up 5 bases and J gave up 6 bases, with 17 bases separating them. Germline V lookup: CDR1 KGHSY, CDR2 FQNENV. The CDR3 is 15 amino acids. CDR3 in DNA: TGTGCCAGCAGCGGAACGGGGGGCGCCATCAATGAGCAGTTCTTC. The encoded protein is CASSGTGGAINEQFF.

The chain combines TRBV19 with TRBJ2-3, with a possible D match to TRBD1 (6 bases). Trimming cost V 3 bases and J 5 bases, with 18 bases left between them. The CDR3 runs to 16 residues. Germline V gives CDR1 LNHDA, CDR2 SQIVND (reference sequence). CDR3 sequence reads: CASSIGYQGQQDTQYF. In DNA form, the CDR3 reads TGTGCCAGTAGTATCGGTTATCAGGGACAACAAGATACGCAGTATTTT.

The genes are TRBV5-1 and TRBJ1-6, with TRBD1 matching over 10 bases. The ends lost 2 bases at V and 7 bases at J; junction bases unmatched: 3. Germline V gives CDR1 SGHRS, CDR2 YFSETQ. The CDR3 length is 15 residues. The DNA of the CDR3 is TGCGCCAGCAGCTTCGACAGGGGGCGAAATTCACCCCTCCACTTT. It specifies CASSFDRGRNSPLHF. Variable domain in full (rest from reference TRBV5-1 and TRBJ1-6): KAGVTQTPRYLIKTRGQQVTLSCSPISGHRSVSWYQQTPGQGLQFLFEYFSETQRNKGNFPGRFSGRQFSNSRSEMNVSTLELGDSALYLCASSFDRGRNSPLHFGNGTRLTVT.